The 10 T cell receptor beta chains below all came from one sample that was sequenced in a study of regulatory T cells in long-lasting Graves disease. The time point is: persistent/refractory GD, antithyroid drugs over 5 years with positive TRAb. Extracted PBMC RNA gave rise to the TCR library. CDR3 regions were amplified by Arm-PCR using iRepertoire HTBI primers to build TCR beta libraries. TCRdb reprocessed the multiplex PCR reads via MiXCR and lists one record per CDR3 protein. The sample shows about 290,000 distinct CDR3 sequences, under 25% of them seen only once. The sequences come from peripheral blood mononuclear cells (PBMCs), collected when the disease was refractory, from a patient treated with antithyroid drugs. All receptors derive from a female donor with Graves disease.

This clonotype has at least ten counts. The V and J genes are TRBV28 and TRBJ2-5, with 8 bases lining up with TRBD2. V was clipped by 6 bases and J by 3 bases; unmatched bases: 9. CDR1 and CDR2 (germline): MDHEN, SYDVKM. The CDR3 contains 15 residues. CDR3 nucleotide sequence: TGTGCCAGCAGCCGCCGGTCGGGGGGGAAAGAGACCCAGTACTTC. Translating it yields CASSRRSGGKETQYF.

Of note for this clonotype: A read error may account for a junction end that differs from germline. V gene TRBV6-2 or TRBV6-3 combines with J gene TRBJ1-6; TRBD1 agrees at 7 bases. This CDR3 has 17 residues. CDR1 and CDR2 (germline): MNHEY, SVGEGT. In DNA, the CDR3 is TGTGCCAGCAGTTACGGGTTGGTCGGGACAGAGTCTTCACTCCTCCACTTT. Its translation is CASSYGLVGTESSLLHF.

This clonotype was picked up many times. The V gene is TRBV6-5, the J gene TRBJ2-7; D unresolved. The V gene's germline CDR1 is MNHEY and CDR2 SVGAGI. V lost 0 bases to trimming and J lost 6 bases, with 12 bases between them. The CDR3 has 14 amino acids. The CDR3 loop is CASSYSIVSGEQYF. The CDR3, as DNA: TGTGCCAGCAGTTACTCAATAGTATCTGGCGAGCAGTACTTC.

Concerning this clonotype: Possible read error: a much larger clone is one base away. J is TRBJ2-5 and V is TRBV5-5; 9 bases line up with TRBD1. Looked up from germline, CDR1 is SGHKS and CDR2 is YYEKEE (reference sequence). This CDR3 has 17 amino acids. CDR3: CAGSGTGGFFPGETQYF. The CDR3 region has the DNA TGTGCCGGCAGCGGAACAGGGGGCTTTTTTCCTGGAGAGACCCAGTACTTC.

The genes are TRBV18 and TRBJ2-2, with unresolved D. Germline values: CDR1 KGHSH, CDR2 LQKENI. V lost 1 base and J 0 bases, leaving 12 bases between the germline ends. The CDR3 totals 17 residues. Here the CDR3 DNA reads TGTGCCAGCTCACCACAAGGGCTCCGGGCGAACACCGGGGAGCTGTTTTTT. Protein: CASSPQGLRANTGELFF. The variable domain in full, with the rest retrieved from reference TRBV18 and TRBJ2-2, is NAGVMQNPRHLVRRRGQEARLRCSPMKGHSHVYWYRQLPEEGLKFMVYLQKENIIDESGMPKERFSAEFPKEGPSILRIQQVVRGDSAAYFCASSPQGLRANTGELFFGEGSRLTVL.

CDR3 in DNA: TGCGCCACCGTTCAGGGCTTGAACACTGAAGCTTTCTTT. Translating it yields CATVQGLNTEAFF. The J gene is TRBJ1-1, the V gene TRBV10-2; the D gene is possibly TRBD1 (5 bases). The CDR3 has 13 amino acids. Germline V gene data show CDR1 as WSHSY and CDR2 as SAAADI. V was shortened by 10 bases and J by 0 bases, with 12 bases between the two germline ends.

Concerning this clonotype itself: A much larger clone lies one base from this, so it may be a read error. CDR3 in amino acids: CASKAAGTGELFF. As DNA, the CDR3 is TGTGCCAGCAAAGCGGCGGGCACCGGGGAGCTGTTTTTT. This chain links TRBV2 with TRBJ2-2; tentatively, D is TRBD2 (5 bases). The CDR3 runs 13 residues. The germline CDR1 and CDR2 sequences are SNHLY and FYNNEI. The ends were cut back, 7 bases at V and 4 bases at J, with 10 bases in the middle.

The chain is built from TRBV28 and TRBJ2-5; 8 bases align to TRBD2. The germline V gene has CDR1 MDHEN and CDR2 SYDVKM. There are 18 residues in the CDR3. V shed 3 bases and J 2 bases; nucleotides not matched to a gene: 14. The DNA of the CDR3 is TGTGCCAGCAGTTTCACGATTCAGGACTCGGGGGGGCAAGAGACCCAGTACTTC. Its translation is CASSFTIQDSGGQETQYF.

V and J are TRBV7-2 and TRBJ2-3; perhaps TRBD2 as D (5 bases). Germline CDR1 and CDR2: SGHTA and FQGNSA. This CDR3 region has 15 residues. Trimming took 4 bases from V and 5 from J, leaving 16 bases between them. This chain's CDR3 is CASSSVGRGGDTQYF. The CDR3 nucleotides read TGTGCCAGCAGCTCAGTAGGGAGAGGTGGAGATACGCAGTATTTT.

This clonotype was observed a few times. A much larger clone is a single base away; this may be a read error. The rearrangement uses TRBV6-1 and TRBJ2-2; unclear D gene. The ends were cut back, 4 bases at V and 3 bases at J, with 18 bases in the middle. Germline assignment: CDR1 MNHNS and CDR2 SASEGT. This CDR3 is 17 amino acids long. The CDR3: CASSVLEAYTDTGELFF. The DNA for the CDR3 is TGTGCCAGCAGTGTGCTAGAAGCATACACAGACACCGGGGAGCTGTTTTTT.